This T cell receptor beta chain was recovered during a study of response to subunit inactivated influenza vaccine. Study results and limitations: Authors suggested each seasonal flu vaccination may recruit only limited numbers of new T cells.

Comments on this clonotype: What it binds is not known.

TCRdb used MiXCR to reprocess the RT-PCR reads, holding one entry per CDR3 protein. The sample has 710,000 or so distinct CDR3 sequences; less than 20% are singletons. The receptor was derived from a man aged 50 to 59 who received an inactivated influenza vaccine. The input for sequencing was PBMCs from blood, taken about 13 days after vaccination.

The CDR3 DNA sequence: TGTGCCAGCTCACCAAGACTAGCGAGCAGCTCCTACAATGAGCAGTTCTTC. Residues: CASSPRLASSSYNEQFF. The genes are TRBV18 and TRBJ2-1, with TRBD2 identical over 8 bases. The CDR3 totals 17 residues. The germline CDR1 and CDR2 sequences are KGHSH and LQKENI. The V and J ends lost 2 bases and 0 bases, in that order; junction bases with no gene match: 6.